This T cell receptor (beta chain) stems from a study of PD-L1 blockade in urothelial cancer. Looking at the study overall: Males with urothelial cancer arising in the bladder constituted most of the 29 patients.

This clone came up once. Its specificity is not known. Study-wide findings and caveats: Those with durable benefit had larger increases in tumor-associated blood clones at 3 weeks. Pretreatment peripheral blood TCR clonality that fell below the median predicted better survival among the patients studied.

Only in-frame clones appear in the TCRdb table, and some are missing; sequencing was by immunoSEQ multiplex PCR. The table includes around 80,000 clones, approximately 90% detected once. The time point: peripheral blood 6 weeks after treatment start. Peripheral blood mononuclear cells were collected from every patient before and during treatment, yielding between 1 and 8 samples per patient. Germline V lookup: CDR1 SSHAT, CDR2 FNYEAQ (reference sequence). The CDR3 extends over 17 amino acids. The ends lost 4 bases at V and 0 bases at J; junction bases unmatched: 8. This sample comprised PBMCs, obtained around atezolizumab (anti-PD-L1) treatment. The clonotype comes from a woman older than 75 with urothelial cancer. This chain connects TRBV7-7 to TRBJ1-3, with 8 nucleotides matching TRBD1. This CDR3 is CASSSGTGPDSGNTIYF. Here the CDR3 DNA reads TGTGCCAGCAGCTCCGGGACAGGCCCCGACTCTGGAAACACCATATATTTT.